This T cell receptor (beta chain) was recovered during a study of T-cell memory formation after mild COVID-19. Study-wide points: Pre-infection memory harbored some responding clones, suggesting cross-reactive memory joined. A balance of CD4 and CD8 characterized clones contracting day 15 to 85, whereas later expanders leaned CD4+. Those CD4+ clones that contracted were mainly in CM and EM (CD8+ ones in EMRA).

Using constant-segment primers, 5'RACE produced TCR alpha and TCR beta cDNA libraries carrying sample barcodes and UMIs. TCRdb reprocessed the 5' RACE reads with MiXCR, giving one entry per CDR3 protein. The table has about 470,000 distinct CDR3 sequences, around 27% seen once. The CDR3 runs 16 residues. Trimming took 6 bases from V and 3 from J; bases not matched to a gene: 14. This clonotype was detected only a few times. No antigen is known for it. This receptor was taken from an adult woman who had mild COVID-19 (a few samples of this study predate the infection). Cell type and time point are not known. This chain uses TRBV12-3 or TRBV12-4 with TRBJ2-7; 7 nucleotides align to TRBD1. Sequenced input: PBMCs or a T cell subset sorted from them (not recorded which). CDR3 DNA: TGTGCCAGCAGGCCGGCCCCGGGGACAGAAGTCTACGAGCAGTACTTC. It yields the protein CASRPAPGTEVYEQYF.